This TCR beta chain emerged from a study of monozygotic twins with inflammatory bowel disease (dated by TCRdb to the late 2010s). About the full investigation: A total of some 30 monozygotic twin pairs were included in the full study, comprising nine German pairs (four IBD-concordant, five IBD-discordant) and 19 IBD-discordant Danish pairs. Each individual had, on average, about 151 000 unique TCRalpha sequences and 181 000 unique TCRbeta sequences available for analysis. The search for disease-associated traits relied mainly on comparing, within discordant pairs, IBD patients with their genetically identical healthy co-twins. Overall results and qualifications from the work: TCRbeta repertoire diversity, by inverse Simpson index, was decreased in IBD patients compared with their healthy co-twins. No difference in repertoire similarity was observed between concordant and discordant twins, possibly owing to limited statistical power. The results gave no support for a single strong signal or clonotype linked to IBD. Because patients were on differing immunosuppressive treatments, the repertoires may have picked up extra background noise and inter-individual variability. Fewer clonotypes were shared with other individuals by IBD patients than by healthy twins, most markedly in patients showing signs of disease activity. The analysis was unable to tell different T cell subtypes apart.

The protocol used for the library was 5' RACE. The input for every TCR library was around 3.5 ug of total RNA. For each sample, cDNA synthesis was carried out in eight separate reactions using SMARTScribe reverse transcriptase. During cDNA synthesis, template switching introduced unique molecular identifiers that contained a 6-nucleotide sample barcode. TCRalpha and TCRbeta cDNA was amplified by two nested PCRs of around 16 and 10 cycles, with bead purification after each PCR. Before amplification, the cDNA was treated with uracil DNA-glycosylase and purified using the QIAquick PCR purification kit. The second PCR added Illumina TruSeq-compatible adapters along with sample-specific barcodes. Library quality and concentration were assessed using TapeStation and Qubit, and about 5.2 ng of each library was pooled. Pooled libraries were sequenced on an Illumina HiSeq2500 single-index Rapid Run with 2 x 100 bp reads and custom sequencing primers. The authors processed their data as follows. UMI-based consensus assembly with MiGEC version 1.2.6 was used to correct PCR and sequencing errors. MiXCR version 2.1.1 was used for V(D)J alignment, clonotype assembly and CDR3 extraction. To normalise gene usage, clonotype sharing and MAIT/NKT TCR abundance, the top 1000, 10 000 and 20 000 clonotypes in each sample were analysed. Diversity was computed as the inverse Simpson index with the vegan R package after downsampling to 27 000 UMIs. Paired Mann-Whitney U tests were applied to discordant twin pairs, with Benjamini-Hochberg correction for multiple testing. The reads were reprocessed in TCRdb, with one entry per CDR3 protein sequence and no accompanying DNA. The V and J calls reflect TCRdb's pipeline rather than the authors' work. This sample's table lists about 330,000 distinct CDR3 sequences. 2% of the sample is taken by the ten largest.

As concerns this clonotype: Its antigen target is currently unknown.

Measured from the cysteine to the phenylalanine, the CDR3 is 15 residues long. Only the protein is on record. From each donor, a roughly 2.5 ml peripheral blood sample was collected into PAXgene tubes and stored at -80 degrees C. Without any T cell sorting, total RNA was extracted from whole blood using the PAXgene blood miRNA kit on an automated QIAcube. Deep TCRalpha and TCRbeta repertoire profiling with unique molecular barcoding was performed on peripheral blood of monozygotic twin pairs concordant or discordant for inflammatory bowel disease. Smoking habits were recorded for all twin pairs, and each individual was classified as a current, former or never smoker.

The sequence joins TRBV12-2 to TRBJ1-6; TCRdb's assignment of TRBD1 cannot be checked, as there is no DNA. TRBV12-2 is classified as a pseudogene. The sequence derives from a human donor with ulcerative colitis or Crohn's disease, or a healthy co-twin of an affected twin (not recorded which). The specimen sequenced was blood. CDR3 protein: CASRFAGTGGSPLHF.